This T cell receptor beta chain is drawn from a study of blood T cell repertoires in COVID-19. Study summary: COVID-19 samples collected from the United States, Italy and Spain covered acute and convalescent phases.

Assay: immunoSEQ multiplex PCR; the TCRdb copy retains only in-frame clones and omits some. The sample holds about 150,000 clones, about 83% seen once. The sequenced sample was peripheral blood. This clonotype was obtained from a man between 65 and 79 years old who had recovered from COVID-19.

This chain's CDR3 is CASSTRLAGGPNTQYF. The CDR3 bases are TGTGCCAGCAGTACCCGACTAGCGGGAGGGCCTAATACGCAGTATTTT. V and J are TRBV27 and TRBJ2-3, with 14 bases aligning to TRBD2. Germline V gene data show CDR1 as MNHEY and CDR2 as SMNVEV (reference sequence). V was pared by 5 bases and J by 7 bases, with 8 bases of the junction left unmatched. The CDR3 length is 16 residues.